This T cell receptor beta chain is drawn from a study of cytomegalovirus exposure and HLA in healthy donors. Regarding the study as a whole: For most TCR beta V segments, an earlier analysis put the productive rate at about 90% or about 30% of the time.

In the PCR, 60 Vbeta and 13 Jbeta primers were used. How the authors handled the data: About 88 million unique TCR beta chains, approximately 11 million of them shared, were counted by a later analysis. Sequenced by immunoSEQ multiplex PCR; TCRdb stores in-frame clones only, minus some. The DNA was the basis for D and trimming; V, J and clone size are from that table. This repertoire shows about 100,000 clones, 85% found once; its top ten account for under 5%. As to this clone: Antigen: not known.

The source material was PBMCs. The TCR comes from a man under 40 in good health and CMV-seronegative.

As DNA, the CDR3 is TGTGCCAGCAATGAGGGGACTAGTTTCGATACGCAGTATTTT. Encoded protein: CASNEGTSFDTQYF. This chain uses TRBV9 with TRBJ2-3; 8 positions match TRBD2. Germline-derived CDR1 and CDR2 are SGDLS and YYNGEE. The CDR3 length is 14 residues. The junction had 9 bases not matched to a gene; V was cut back by 6 bases and J by 6 bases.